This T cell receptor (beta chain) was profiled in a study of CD8+ T cells in alopecia areata. Study at large: Once tofacitinib had been taken for 6 to 18 months, 6 months off drug followed.

After isolation, RNA underwent reverse transcription to generate cDNA as the sequencing template. Assay used: immunoSEQ multiplex PCR; TCRdb lists only in-frame clones, some missing. The top ten clones hold approximately 0.45% of a sample with 200,000 to 250,000 clones, 57% of them seen once. With V trimmed by 0 bases and J by 7 bases, 4 bases remained unmatched. The germline V gene has CDR1 SGDLS and CDR2 YYNGEE. This CDR3 has 15 residues. This clonotype originated in a human donor with alopecia areata. The material sequenced was CD4+ T cells sorted from blood, taken at week 0. The V and J genes are TRBV9 and TRBJ2-1; 10 nucleotides agree with TRBD2. CDR3 residues: CASSVAPSGRNEQFF. The DNA for the CDR3 is TGTGCCAGCAGCGTAGCCCCTAGCGGGAGAAATGAGCAGTTCTTC.